The 15 T cell receptor beta chains below come from one sample, sequenced in a study of CD8 T cells in ankylosing spondylitis. TCRdb passed the 5' RACE reads through MiXCR, listing each CDR3 protein once. The data hold 250,000 to 300,000 distinct CDR3 sequences, with around 20% observed a single time. The sequencing sample was made of blood, either unsorted or a sorted T cell fraction (not recorded which). The receptors were gathered from a male donor with ankylosing spondylitis or in good health (not recorded which).

The V and J genes are TRBV28 and TRBJ2-1, with TRBD2 matching 7 bases. Germline assignment: CDR1 MDHEN and CDR2 SYDVKM. CDR3 length equals 15 residues. J was trimmed by 6 bases and V by 6 bases; bases with no gene match: 11. The CDR3 is CASSRSGTIFNEQFF. The CDR3 DNA is TGTGCCAGCAGCCGATCCGGGACTATCTTCAATGAGCAGTTCTTC.

V and J are TRBV5-1 and TRBJ2-1, with 9 bases aligning to TRBD1. V lost 5 bases, J lost 2 bases, and 5 bases stayed unmatched. CDR3 length: 15 residues. CDR1 SGHRS and CDR2 YFSETQ come from the germline V gene. This CDR3 is CASSKDRGPYNEQFF. The CDR3 DNA reads as TGCGCCAGCAGTAAGGACAGGGGACCCTACAATGAGCAGTTCTTC.

The chain has TRBV28 and TRBJ2-7; tentatively, D is TRBD2 (6 bases). The germline gives CDR1 MDHEN, CDR2 SYDVKM. Trimming removed 3 bases from V and 0 bases from J, with 12 bases in between. CDR3 size: 15 residues. In nucleotides, the CDR3 is TGTGCCAGCAGTTTTCGGGGGAGGACCTCCTACGAGCAGTACGTC. As protein: CASSFRGRTSYEQYV.

The V gene is TRBV7-2, the J gene TRBJ2-1; D is undetermined. Germline V CDR1 and CDR2: SGHTA, FQGNSA. The CDR3 extends over 13 amino acids. With 5 bases removed from V and 2 bases from J, the gap between germline ends came to 7 bases. The chain's CDR3 is CASSLDTYNEQFF. CDR3 sequence (DNA): TGTGCCAGCAGCCTTGATACCTACAATGAGCAGTTCTTC.

The rearrangement links TRBV5-1 to TRBJ2-1; 10 nucleotides agree with TRBD2. Germline assignment: CDR1 SGHRS and CDR2 YFSETQ. The CDR3 has 17 amino acids. J lost 5 bases, V lost 2 bases, and 10 bases had no gene match. DNA for the CDR3: TGCGCCAGCAGCTTCCAGGCTAGCGGGAGTTCGAACAATGAGCAGTTCTTC. Encoded protein: CASSFQASGSSNNEQFF.

With regard to this clonotype: A much larger clone lies a single base off, so this may be a read error. This chain links TRBV5-5 with TRBJ2-7; weak D call: TRBD2 (6 bases). The CDR3 sequence is 13 residues long. CDR1 SGHKS and CDR2 YYEKEE come from the germline V gene (reference sequence). CDR3 residues: CTSSEGGRVWQYV. CDR3 DNA sequence: TGTACCAGCAGCGAGGGAGGACGTGTTTGGCAGTACGTC.

This clonotype has a handful of counts. The chain's CDR3 is CASLSREKAYGYTF. The DNA for the CDR3 is TGTGCCAGCCTGTCCCGGGAAAAAGCCTATGGCTACACCTTC. V is TRBV6-1 and J is TRBJ1-2; D is ambiguous. Germline assignment: CDR1 MNHNS and CDR2 SASEGT. This CDR3 has 14 amino acids. V was cut by 8 bases and J by 4 bases, with 17 bases left in between.

This clonotype was observed a few times. The chain uses TRBV28 and TRBJ2-5; 9 nucleotides align to TRBD2. V shed 4 bases and J 4 bases; nucleotides not matched to a gene: 7. This CDR3 is built from 15 residues. Germline V gene lookup returns CDR1 MDHEN and CDR2 SYDVKM. The CDR3: CASSSRSGGGETQYF. DNA of the CDR3: TGTGCCAGCAGTTCCCGTAGCGGGGGTGGAGAGACCCAGTACTTC. Filled out from reference TRBV28 and TRBJ2-5, the complete variable domain reads DVKVTQSSRYLVKRTGEKVFLECVQDMDHENMFWYRQDPGLGLRLIYFSYDVKMKEKGDIPEGYSVSREKKERFSLILESASTNQTSMYLCASSSRSGGGETQYFGPGTRLLVL.

The chain combines TRBV20-1 with TRBJ1-5, with 9 bases fitting TRBD1. V lost 6 bases, J lost 7 bases, and 10 bases stayed unmatched. CDR1 DFQATT and CDR2 SNEGSKA come from the germline V gene (reference sequence). The CDR3 covers 14 residues. The CDR3 loop is CSAEDRGYNQPQHF. Here the CDR3 DNA reads TGCAGTGCAGAGGACAGGGGTTATAACCAGCCCCAGCATTTT.

This chain uses TRBV28 with TRBJ1-5; no definite D call. CDR1 is MDHEN and CDR2 is SYDVKM in the germline V gene. The CDR3 loop spans 16 amino acids. With 6 bases removed from V and 4 bases from J, the gap between germline ends came to 19 bases. For the CDR3, the DNA is TGTGCCAGCAGCACGCCCGAGGGATCCCCTAATCAGCCCCAGCATTTT. This sequence encodes CASSTPEGSPNQPQHF.

The gene calls are TRBV3-1 and TRBJ2-5; D unresolved. Per germline, CDR1 LGHDT and CDR2 YNNKEL (reference sequence). V was shortened by 3 bases and J by 5 bases, with 10 bases between the two germline ends. This CDR3 is 13 amino acids long. Here the CDR3 reads CASSQGIRETQYF. In DNA, the CDR3 is TGTGCCAGCAGCCAGGGAATCCGGGAGACCCAGTACTTC.

This clonotype was detected ten times or more. CDR3 protein: CATSRDRSGDYGYTF. The CDR3 DNA reads TGTGCCACCAGCAGAGATCGGAGTGGGGACTATGGCTACACCTTC. The gene calls are TRBV15 and TRBJ1-2, with D unclear. The CDR3 runs 15 residues. Germline lookup yields CDR1 LNHNV and CDR2 YYDKDF (reference sequence). V shed 0 bases and J shed 3 bases, with 11 bases lying between them. Together with reference TRBV15 and TRBJ1-2, the CDR3 gives the full variable domain: DAMVIQNPRYQVTQFGKPVTLSCSQTLNHNVMYWYQQKSSQAPKLLFHYYDKDFNNEADTPDNFQSRRPNTSFCFLDIRSPGLGDTAMYLCATSRDRSGDYGYTFGSGTRLTVV.

At least ten counts were recorded for this clonotype. The V and J genes are TRBV6-5 and TRBJ2-1, with 7 positions matching TRBD2. Germline V lookup: CDR1 MNHEY, CDR2 SVGAGI. J lost 8 bases, V lost 3 bases, and 13 bases had no gene match. CDR3 length: 16 amino acids. CDR3 coding DNA: TGTGCCAGCAGTTATCCCCGCGGGAGTACAGGCTATGAGCAGTTCTTC. Encoded protein: CASSYPRGSTGYEQFF.

This chain links TRBV20-1 with TRBJ1-6, with TRBD1 identical over 7 bases. Trimming cost V 3 bases and J 6 bases; bases outside gene matches: 5. Germline assignment: CDR1 DFQATT and CDR2 SNEGSKA (reference sequence). The CDR3 spans 14 residues. The CDR3, as DNA: TGCAGTGCTAGGACAGGGAGGGGTAATTCACCCCTCCACTTT. Translating it yields CSARTGRGNSPLHF.

This sequence joins TRBV7-2 and TRBJ2-3, with D possibly being TRBD2 (6 bases). Between the trimmed V and J ends, which lost 5 bases and 2 bases, there was a span of 14 bases. The CDR3 extends over 15 amino acids. Germline CDR1 reads SGHTA; CDR2 reads FQGNSA. CDR3: CASSPGPSATDTQYF. The CDR3 nucleotides are TGTGCCAGCAGCCCCGGCCCTAGCGCCACAGATACGCAGTATTTT.